The 6 T cell receptor beta chains below were found in one sample sequenced in a study of T cell repertoires in cytomegalovirus infection. Their antigen targets remain unknown. TCRdb re-called the reads with MiXCR, one entry per CDR3 protein. In the table there are approximately 990,000 distinct CDR3 sequences, 31% of which are singletons. The sequencing here drew on cultured CD8+ T cells from PBMCs, taken from culture after CMV antigen stimulation. The origin of the receptors is a human donor in good health (CMV status not recorded). Some clones in this sample may be carry-over from other donors' samples.

The chain recombines TRBV6-5 with TRBJ2-1, with a tentative D call TRBD1 (6 bases). Trimming removed 4 bases from V and 6 bases from J, with 10 bases in between. The CDR3 runs 13 residues. Germline CDR1 and CDR2: MNHEY and SVGAGI. As DNA, the CDR3 is TGTGCCAGCAGTTTTACAGGGACCAATGAGCAGTTCTTC. Translated: CASSFTGTNEQFF.

V is TRBV20-1 and J is TRBJ1-2; 9 positions match TRBD1. The CDR3 is 15 residues long. Trimming cost V 6 bases and J 2 bases; bases outside gene matches: 10. CDR1 DFQATT and CDR2 SNEGSKA come from the germline V gene (reference sequence). As DNA, the CDR3 is TGCAGTGCCTTCCCCTCGACAGGGGGGAACTATGGCTACACCTTC. It specifies CSAFPSTGGNYGYTF.

CDR3 amino acids: CASSSIGSGNTIYF. The CDR3 nucleotides read TGTGCCAGCAGTTCCATAGGGTCTGGAAACACCATATATTTT. The rearrangement links TRBV2 to TRBJ1-3; no definite D call. V was shortened by 5 bases and J by 1 base, with 9 bases between the two germline ends. The CDR3 sequence is 14 residues long. CDR1 SNHLY and CDR2 FYNNEI come from the germline V gene.

V and J are TRBV4-1 and TRBJ2-1; D may match TRBD1 or TRBD2 (5 bases each). This CDR3 region has 16 residues. Trimming pared 5 bases from V and 4 bases from J, leaving 18 bases between. Germline lookup yields CDR1 MGHRA and CDR2 YSYEKL. CDR3 sequence (DNA): TGCGCCAGCAGCACCCGAGGGGTAGATCGATACAATGAGCAGTTCTTC. This codes for CASSTRGVDRYNEQFF.

This clonotype occurred once. The rearrangement uses TRBV5-5 and TRBJ1-6; D is perhaps TRBD1 (5 bases). Between the trimmed V and J ends, which lost 3 bases and 8 bases, there was a span of 18 bases. The length of the CDR3 is 16 residues. In germline, CDR1 is SGHKS, CDR2 YYEKEE (reference sequence). The CDR3 region is CASSSNIQGDDSPLHF. DNA of the CDR3: TGTGCCAGCAGCTCAAACATACAAGGGGATGATTCACCCCTCCACTTT.

This clonotype was counted only a few times. The chain combines TRBV4-3 with TRBJ2-6; 7 positions agree with TRBD1. The CDR3 is 18 amino acids. V lost 0 bases, J lost 2 bases, and 7 bases stayed unmatched. From germline, CDR1 is LGHNA and CDR2 YSLEER. CDR3 sequence (DNA): TGCGCCAGCAGCCAAGAAGCCAGGGGGAACGCTGGGGCCAACGTCCTGACTTTC. As protein: CASSQEARGNAGANVLTF.